Listed below are T cell receptor beta chains from one sample, sequenced in a study of T cells after yellow fever vaccination. TCRdb itself ran the 5' RACE reads through MiXCR, one entry per CDR3 protein. The data hold around 310,000 distinct CDR3 sequences, with approximately 4.5% observed a single time. Sample: PBMCs, taken 15 days after the yellow fever booster vaccination. These receptors came from a man aged 18 to 30 who received the YFV17D yellow fever vaccine. The CDR3 runs from the conserved cysteine through the conserved F or W. A D gene is named only where the DNA matches it firmly. Clone size appears in some rows only: once, few, many, or a class for an expanded clone.

abundance	j_gene	d_gene	v_gene	CDR3aa	CDR3nt
many	TRBJ2-6	-	TRBV5-1	CASSPGVGANVLTF	TGCGCCAGCAGTCCAGGGGTTGGGGCCAACGTCCTGACTTTC
-	TRBJ1-4	TRBD1	TRBV5-1	CASSQQTGSREKLFF	TGCGCCAGCAGCCAACAGACAGGGAGTCGTGAAAAACTGTTTTTT
few	TRBJ2-2	-	TRBV10-3	CAISEPGTGTGELFF	TGTGCCATCAGTGAACCCGGGACTGGCACCGGGGAGCTGTTTTTT
many	TRBJ1-3	TRBD1	TRBV7-2	CASSSRGTGFGNTIYF	TGTGCCAGCAGCTCTCGCGGGACAGGGTTTGGAAACACCATATATTTT
few	TRBJ1-1	-	TRBV18	CASSPQGITEAFF	TGTGCCAGCTCACCACAGGGGATCACTGAAGCTTTCTTT
few	TRBJ2-2	-	TRBV6-4	CASSAHLSGELFF	TGTGCCAGCAGTGCCCACTTAAGCGGGGAGCTGTTTTTT
many	TRBJ2-1	TRBD2	TRBV7-9	CASSPRTSEGSYNEQFF	TGTGCCAGCAGCCCAAGGACTAGCGAAGGCTCCTACAATGAGCAGTTCTTC
many	TRBJ2-3	TRBD1	TRBV5-1	CASSSSTGRDTQYF	TGCGCCAGCAGCTCCTCGACAGGGAGAGATACGCAGTATTTT
few	TRBJ1-2	TRBD1	TRBV2	CASRDRGGGYTF	TGTGCCAGCAGGGACAGGGGAGGTGGCTACACCTTC
many	TRBJ2-5	TRBD1	TRBV29-1	CSVAYRGLETQYF	TGCAGCGTTGCTTACAGGGGTCTAGAGACCCAGTACTTC
many	TRBJ2-4	-	TRBV15	CATSRDREGGNIQYF	TGTGCCACCAGCAGAGATAGGGAGGGGGGAAACATTCAGTACTTC
many	TRBJ2-2	-	TRBV20-1	CSASRADSPTGELFF	TGCAGTGCGAGTCGTGCGGACAGCCCGACCGGGGAGCTGTTTTTT
few	TRBJ2-1	TRBD2	TRBV10-2	CASTAGVVNEQFF	TGCGCCAGCACAGCGGGGGTGGTCAATGAGCAGTTCTTC
many	TRBJ2-5	-	TRBV7-2	CASSQRQTQYF	TGTGCCAGCAGCCAGCGGCAGACCCAGTACTTC
few	TRBJ2-3	-	TRBV6-2/TRBV6-3	CASSPGATHTDTQYF	TGTGCCAGCAGCCCTGGGGCCACTCACACAGATACGCAGTATTTT
many	TRBJ2-1	-	TRBV5-1	CASSLMEGRNNEQFF	TGCGCCAGCAGCTTGATGGAAGGTCGGAACAATGAGCAGTTCTTC
many	TRBJ2-3	-	TRBV6-5	CASSYSGGGLTDTQYF	TGTGCCAGCAGTTACTCGGGCGGGGGCCTCACAGATACGCAGTATTTT
many	TRBJ2-7	TRBD2	TRBV10-2	CASSEALAELSYEQYF	TGCGCCAGCAGTGAGGCCCTAGCGGAACTGTCCTACGAGCAGTACTTC
many	TRBJ2-5	-	TRBV9	CASSVRDGQTRETQYF	TGTGCCAGCAGCGTTCGGGACGGGCAGACTCGAGAGACCCAGTACTTC
many	TRBJ2-5	-	TRBV29-1	CSVAGQQETQYF	TGCAGCGTTGCTGGACAGCAAGAGACCCAGTACTTC
-	TRBJ1-1	-	TRBV7-9	CASSLVGVLGTEAFF	TGTGCCAGCAGCTTAGTGGGGGTCTTGGGCACTGAAGCTTTCTTT
many	TRBJ1-5	TRBD1	TRBV20-1	CSASREGAYSNQPQHF	TGCAGTGCTAGCAGGGAGGGGGCCTATAGCAATCAGCCCCAGCATTTT
-	TRBJ1-5	-	TRBV12-3/TRBV12-4	CASSIHVGSNQPQHF	TGTGCCAGCAGCATACATGTGGGTAGCAATCAGCCCCAGCATTTT
many	TRBJ2-7	-	TRBV7-2	CASTQGGHQFYEQYF	TGTGCCAGCACCCAAGGGGGACACCAGTTCTACGAGCAGTACTTC
few	TRBJ2-2	TRBD1	TRBV7-2	CASSRQGTTGELFF	TGTGCCAGCAGTCGACAGGGTACCACCGGGGAGCTGTTTTTT
few	TRBJ2-5	-	TRBV7-9	CASSPGDVTQYF	TGTGCCAGCAGCCCCGGGGATGTGACCCAGTACTTC
many	TRBJ2-5	TRBD2	TRBV4-2	CASSLRGPTSGVETQYF	TGTGCCAGCAGCCTCCGTGGACCGACTAGCGGGGTAGAGACCCAGTACTTC
-	TRBJ2-5	-	TRBV18	CASSLLGHRNQETQYF	TGTGCCAGCTCCCTACTTGGACACAGAAACCAAGAGACCCAGTACTTC
-	TRBJ2-2	-	TRBV7-9	CASSFERQDTGELFF	TGTGCCAGCAGCTTTGAAAGGCAGGACACCGGGGAGCTGTTTTTT
-	TRBJ1-4	-	TRBV12-3/TRBV12-4	CASNKGSWEETNEKLFF	TGTGCCAGCAACAAGGGGTCGTGGGAAGAAACTAATGAAAAACTGTTTTTT
-	TRBJ1-2	TRBD1	TRBV6-6	CASSVDRGRLYGYTF	TGTGCCAGCAGCGTGGACAGGGGGCGTCTCTATGGCTACACCTTC
few	TRBJ1-2	-	TRBV4-3	CASSQDRGNGYTF	TGCGCCAGCAGCCAAGATAGGGGAAATGGCTACACCTTC
few	TRBJ2-1	TRBD2	TRBV7-2	CASSLVSSGGAYNEQFF	TGTGCCAGCAGCTTAGTTTCGAGCGGGGGGGCCTACAATGAGCAGTTCTTC
many	TRBJ2-1	-	TRBV4-1	CASSQDWTGPYNEQFF	TGCGCCAGCAGCCAAGATTGGACGGGTCCCTACAATGAGCAGTTCTTC
-	TRBJ2-3	-	TRBV7-9	CATKEGGTDTQYF	TGTGCCACCAAGGAGGGGGGCACAGATACGCAGTATTTT
many	TRBJ2-4	-	TRBV5-1	CASSLVGGQYIQYF	TGCGCCAGCAGCTTGGTGGGGGGACAGTATATTCAGTACTTC
-	TRBJ1-5	-	TRBV3-1	CASSQAGGHQPQHF	TGTGCCAGCAGCCAAGCTGGGGGGCATCAGCCCCAGCATTTT
many	TRBJ2-6	-	TRBV20-1	CSARERVHSGANVLTF	TGCAGTGCTAGAGAGCGGGTTCACTCTGGGGCCAACGTCCTGACTTTC
few	TRBJ1-3	-	TRBV28	CASSFPTGRYSGNTIYF	TGTGCCAGCAGTTTCCCTACGGGACGGTACTCTGGAAACACCATATATTTT
many	TRBJ2-5	-	TRBV7-8	CASSVGAETQYF	TGTGCCAGCTCTGTGGGGGCAGAGACCCAGTACTTC
many	TRBJ2-2	-	TRBV7-2	CASSPSSDTGELFF	TGTGCCAGCAGCCCCTCTAGCGACACCGGGGAGCTGTTTTTT
few	TRBJ2-5	-	TRBV7-2	CASSLESGDQETQYF	TGTGCCAGCAGCTTAGAGTCAGGAGATCAAGAGACCCAGTACTTC
-	TRBJ1-6	-	TRBV2	CASRGGYSRAPLHF	TGTGCCAGCAGGGGGGGGTATAGCCGGGCACCCCTCCACTTT
many	TRBJ2-2	-	TRBV12-3/TRBV12-4	CASSDNYDTGELFF	TGTGCCAGCAGCGATAATTACGACACCGGGGAGCTGTTTTTT
many	TRBJ1-5	-	TRBV12-3/TRBV12-4	CASSPDRNNQPQHF	TGTGCCAGCAGCCCGGACAGAAACAATCAGCCCCAGCATTTT
few	TRBJ2-3	-	TRBV5-6	CASSDGPAGADTQYF	TGTGCCAGCAGCGACGGACCCGCCGGTGCAGATACGCAGTATTTT
few	TRBJ2-7	-	TRBV5-1	CASSLRSEYEQYF	TGCGCCAGCAGCTTAAGGTCGGAGTACGAGCAGTACTTC
-	TRBJ2-3	TRBD2	TRBV30	CAVGLAGGLDTQYF	TGTGCCGTTGGACTAGCGGGGGGGCTAGATACGCAGTATTTT
many	TRBJ2-3	TRBD2	TRBV11-2	CASSFTSGGSTDTQYF	TGTGCCAGCAGCTTCACTAGCGGGGGGAGCACAGATACGCAGTATTTT
many	TRBJ1-4	-	TRBV12-3/TRBV12-4	CASSLGWVRTTNEKLFF	TGTGCCAGCAGTTTAGGCTGGGTTAGGACAACTAATGAAAAACTGTTTTTT
many	TRBJ2-3	-	TRBV7-8	CASSLETPYLITDTQYF	TGTGCCAGCAGCTTAGAAACACCTTACCTTATCACAGATACGCAGTATTTT
-	TRBJ2-1	TRBD1	TRBV10-2	CASQGDEQFF	TGCGCCAGCCAGGGGGATGAGCAGTTCTTC
many	TRBJ1-4	-	TRBV12-3/TRBV12-4	CASSLRSTNEKLFF	TGTGCCAGCAGTTTACGCTCAACTAATGAAAAACTGTTTTTT
-	TRBJ1-5	-	TRBV7-2	CASSDWGGAGQPQHF	TGTGCCAGCTCCGACTGGGGGGGCGCTGGGCAGCCCCAGCATTTT